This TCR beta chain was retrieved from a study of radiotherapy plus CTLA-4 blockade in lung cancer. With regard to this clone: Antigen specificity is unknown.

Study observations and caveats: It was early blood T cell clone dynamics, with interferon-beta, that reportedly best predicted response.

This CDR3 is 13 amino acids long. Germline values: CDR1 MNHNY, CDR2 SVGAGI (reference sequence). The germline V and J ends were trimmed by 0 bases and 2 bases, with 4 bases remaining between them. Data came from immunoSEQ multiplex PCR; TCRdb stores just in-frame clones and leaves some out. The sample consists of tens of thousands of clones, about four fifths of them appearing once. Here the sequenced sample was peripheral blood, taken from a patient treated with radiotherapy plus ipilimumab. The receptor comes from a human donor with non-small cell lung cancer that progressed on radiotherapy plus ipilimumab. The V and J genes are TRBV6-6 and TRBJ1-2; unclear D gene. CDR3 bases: TGTGCCAGCAGTTACTCCAGAAACTATGGCTACACCTTC. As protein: CASSYSRNYGYTF.